The sequence of this T cell receptor beta chain was determined in a study of blood T cell repertoires in COVID-19. Overall study context: PBMCs, B-cell-depleted T cells, or T cells were the source of the cDNA or gDNA that made up the material.

Profiled with immunoSEQ multiplex PCR; TCRdb holds only in-frame clones, not every one. The table records under 200,000 clones, 84% of them present only once. Symptom resolution, clearance, or two negative PCRs marked donors in Cohort 3 as recovered. CDR1 and CDR2 from the germline V gene are KGHSH and LQKENI. The CDR3 loop spans 15 amino acids. V was clipped by 5 bases and J by 6 bases; unmatched bases: 7. The source of this sequence is a woman between 45 and 65 years old who had recovered from COVID-19. The chain joins TRBV18 to TRBJ2-7, with 13 bases aligning to TRBD2. The sample taken for sequencing was PBMCs or T cells enriched from blood (not recorded which). The CDR3: CASSSGTSGIFEQYF. In nucleotides, the CDR3 is TGTGCCAGCTCATCAGGGACTAGCGGGATCTTCGAGCAGTACTTC.